The text below deals with one T cell receptor beta chain. As yet, its antigen is unknown. Across several immunoSEQ plates, the genomic DNA of each subset was split evenly. Assay: immunoSEQ multiplex PCR; the TCRdb copy retains only in-frame clones and omits some. The table lists about 2.1 million clones, about 93% of them singletons. These data belong to a study of shared clonotypes between healthy human individuals. Overall study: Used for every donor were three CD4 naive, three CD4 memory, two CD8 naive and one CD8 memory plate. Notes on the study in general: A generally larger estimated richness was seen in naive subsets than in memory subsets.

Germline V gives CDR1 MRHNA, CDR2 SNTAGT. Trimming shortened V by 0 bases and J by 5 bases, and 6 bases separated the two germline ends. CDR3 length: 13 residues. Naivety among CD8 cells was defined by CD45RO negativity and positive CCR7 selection, thereby excluding terminally differentiated effector memory CD45RA+ cells. The receptor was derived from a man aged 18-30 years in good health. Some clones in this sample may be carry-over from other donors' samples. The chain recombines TRBV6-4 with TRBJ2-3; no firm D call. Sequences were obtained from naive CD8+ T cells from PBMCs. The CDR3 region is CASSDSSQDTQYF. Here the CDR3 DNA reads TGTGCCAGCAGTGACTCGAGTCAAGATACGCAGTATTTT.